This T cell receptor beta chain is from a study of early T cells in non-severe SARS-CoV-2 infection. This clonotype showed up just a few times. Antigen specificity is unknown. The library protocol tagged individual cDNA molecules with unique molecular identifiers. TCRdb analysed the 5' RACE reads with MiXCR anew, one entry per CDR3 protein. Of about 33,000 distinct CDR3 sequences listed, more than 5% are singletons. CDR3 length: 14 residues. Trimming cost V 3 bases and J 4 bases; bases outside gene matches: 3. Per the germline V gene, CDR1 is SGHRS and CDR2 is YFSETQ. Study-level results: Anti-spike CD8 specificities were favored by VDJdb matching, whose results missed private and CD4 specificities.

The chain has TRBV5-1 and TRBJ2-5; 10 nucleotides match TRBD1. The TCR originated in an adult who was a healthcare worker with PCR-confirmed SARS-CoV-2 infection or an uninfected control (not recorded which). Sequencing was carried out using whole blood. The CDR3 sequence: CASSWGQGRETQYF. The CDR3, as DNA: TGCGCCAGCAGCTGGGGACAGGGGCGAGAGACCCAGTACTTC. Full variable domain (rest looked up from reference TRBV5-1 and TRBJ2-5): KAGVTQTPRYLIKTRGQQVTLSCSPISGHRSVSWYQQTPGQGLQFLFEYFSETQRNKGNFPGRFSGRQFSNSRSEMNVSTLELGDSALYLCASSWGQGRETQYFGPGTRLLVL.